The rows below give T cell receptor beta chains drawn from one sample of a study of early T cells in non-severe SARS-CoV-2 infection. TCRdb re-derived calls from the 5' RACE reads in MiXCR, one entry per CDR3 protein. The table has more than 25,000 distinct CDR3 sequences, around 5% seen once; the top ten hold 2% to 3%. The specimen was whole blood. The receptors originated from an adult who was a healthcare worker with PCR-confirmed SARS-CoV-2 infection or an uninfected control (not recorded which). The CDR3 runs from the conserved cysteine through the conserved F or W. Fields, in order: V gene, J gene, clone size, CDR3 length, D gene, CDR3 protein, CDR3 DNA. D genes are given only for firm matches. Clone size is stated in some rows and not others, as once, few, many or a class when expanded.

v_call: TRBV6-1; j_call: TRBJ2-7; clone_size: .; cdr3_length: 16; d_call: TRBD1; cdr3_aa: CASVGDRGRVAYEQYF; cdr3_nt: TGTGCCAGCGTTGGAGACAGGGGGCGCGTCGCCTACGAGCAGTACTTC
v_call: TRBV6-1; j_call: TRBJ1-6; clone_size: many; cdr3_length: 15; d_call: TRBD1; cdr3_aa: CASSGRDRGDSPLHF; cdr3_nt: TGTGCCAGCAGTGGGAGGGACAGGGGAGATTCACCCCTCCACTTT
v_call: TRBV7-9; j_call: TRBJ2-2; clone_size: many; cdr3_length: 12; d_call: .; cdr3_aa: CASSIDTGELFF; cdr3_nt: TGTGCCAGCAGCATAGACACCGGGGAGCTGTTTTTT
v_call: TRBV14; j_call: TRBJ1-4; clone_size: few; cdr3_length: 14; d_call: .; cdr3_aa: CASSQDLGSEKLFF; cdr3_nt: TGTGCCAGCAGCCAAGATCTCGGGAGTGAAAAACTGTTTTTT
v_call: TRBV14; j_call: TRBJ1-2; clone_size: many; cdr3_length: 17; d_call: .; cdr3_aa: CASSRSSWEAGDYGYTF; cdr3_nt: TGTGCCAGCAGCCGAAGTTCATGGGAGGCAGGCGACTATGGCTACACCTTC
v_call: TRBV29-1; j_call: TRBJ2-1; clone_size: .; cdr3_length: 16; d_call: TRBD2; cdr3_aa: CSALSPHSGTYNEQFF; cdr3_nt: TGCAGCGCCCTCTCCCCCCATAGCGGGACCTACAATGAGCAGTTCTTC
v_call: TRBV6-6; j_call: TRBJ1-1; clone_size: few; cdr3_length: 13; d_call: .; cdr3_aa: CASSYRLNTEAFF; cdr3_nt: TGTGCCAGCAGTTACAGATTGAACACTGAAGCTTTCTTT
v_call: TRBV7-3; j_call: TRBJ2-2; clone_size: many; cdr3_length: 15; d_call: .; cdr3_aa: CASSLIAKNTGELFF; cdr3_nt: TGTGCCAGCAGCTTAATTGCCAAAAACACCGGGGAGCTGTTTTTT
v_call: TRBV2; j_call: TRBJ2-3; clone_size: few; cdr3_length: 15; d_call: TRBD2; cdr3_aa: CASSEATSTTDTQYF; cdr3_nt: TGTGCCAGCAGTGAAGCGACTAGCACCACAGATACGCAGTATTTT
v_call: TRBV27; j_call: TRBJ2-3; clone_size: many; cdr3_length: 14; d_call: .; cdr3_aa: CASSHPDIGDTQYF; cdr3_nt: TGTGCCAGCAGTCACCCCGATATCGGAGATACGCAGTATTTT
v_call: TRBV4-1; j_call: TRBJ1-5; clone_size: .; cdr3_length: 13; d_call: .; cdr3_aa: CASSQVRNQPQHF; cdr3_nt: TGCGCCAGCAGCCAAGTTAGAAATCAGCCCCAGCATTTT
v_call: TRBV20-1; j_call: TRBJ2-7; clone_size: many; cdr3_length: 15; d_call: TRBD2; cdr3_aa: CSARTLAGGSYEQYF; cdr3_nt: TGCAGTGCTAGGACCCTAGCGGGTGGGTCCTACGAGCAGTACTTC
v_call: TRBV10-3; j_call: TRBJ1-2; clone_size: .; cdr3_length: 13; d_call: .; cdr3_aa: CANQGSRDYGYTF; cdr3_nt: TGTGCCAACCAGGGGAGCCGGGACTATGGCTACACCTTC
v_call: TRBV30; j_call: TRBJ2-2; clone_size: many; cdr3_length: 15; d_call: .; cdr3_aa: CAFQLLTMNTGELFF; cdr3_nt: TGTGCCTTCCAACTACTAACGATGAACACCGGGGAGCTGTTTTTT